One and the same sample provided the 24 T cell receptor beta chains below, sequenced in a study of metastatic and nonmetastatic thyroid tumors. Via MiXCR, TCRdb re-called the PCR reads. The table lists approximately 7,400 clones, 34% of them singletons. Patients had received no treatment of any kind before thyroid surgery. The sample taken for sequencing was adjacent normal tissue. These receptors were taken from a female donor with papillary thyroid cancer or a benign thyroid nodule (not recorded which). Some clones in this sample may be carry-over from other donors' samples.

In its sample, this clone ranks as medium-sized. CDR3: CSARDLDGATGANVLTF. CDR3 nucleotides: TGCAGTGCTAGAGACCTTGACGGAGCAACTGGGGCCAACGTCCTGACTTTC. The chain links TRBV20-1 to TRBJ2-6; D is unresolved. The CDR3 loop spans 17 amino acids. Trimming took 0 bases from V and 2 from J, leaving 14 bases between them. Per germline, CDR1 DFQATT and CDR2 SNEGSKA (reference sequence).

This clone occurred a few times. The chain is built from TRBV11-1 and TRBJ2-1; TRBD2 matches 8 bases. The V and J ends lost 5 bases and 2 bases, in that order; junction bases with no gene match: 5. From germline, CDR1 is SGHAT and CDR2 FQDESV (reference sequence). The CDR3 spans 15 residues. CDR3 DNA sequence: TGTGCCAGCAGCCATACTAGCGGAGCCTACAATGAGCAGTTCTTC. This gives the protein CASSHTSGAYNEQFF.

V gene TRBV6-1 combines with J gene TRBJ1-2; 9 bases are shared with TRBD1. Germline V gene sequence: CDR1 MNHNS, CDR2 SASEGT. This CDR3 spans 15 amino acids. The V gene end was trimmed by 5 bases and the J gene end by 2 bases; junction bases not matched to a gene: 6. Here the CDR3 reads CASSSRTGANYGYTF. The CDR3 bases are TGTGCCAGCAGTTCCCGGACAGGGGCAAACTATGGCTACACCTTC.

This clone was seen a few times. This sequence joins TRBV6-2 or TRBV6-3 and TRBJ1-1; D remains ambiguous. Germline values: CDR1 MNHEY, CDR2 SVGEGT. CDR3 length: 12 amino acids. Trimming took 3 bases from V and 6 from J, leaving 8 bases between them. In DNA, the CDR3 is TGTGCCAGCAGTTATCCCGCAGCTGAAGCTTTCTTT. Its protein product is CASSYPAAEAFF.

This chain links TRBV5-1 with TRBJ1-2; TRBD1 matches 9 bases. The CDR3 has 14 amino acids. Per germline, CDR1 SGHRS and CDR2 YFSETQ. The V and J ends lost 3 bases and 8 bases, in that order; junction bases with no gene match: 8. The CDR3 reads CASSSGQGTGGYTF. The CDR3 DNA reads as TGCGCCAGCAGCTCGGGACAGGGAACGGGCGGCTACACCTTC.

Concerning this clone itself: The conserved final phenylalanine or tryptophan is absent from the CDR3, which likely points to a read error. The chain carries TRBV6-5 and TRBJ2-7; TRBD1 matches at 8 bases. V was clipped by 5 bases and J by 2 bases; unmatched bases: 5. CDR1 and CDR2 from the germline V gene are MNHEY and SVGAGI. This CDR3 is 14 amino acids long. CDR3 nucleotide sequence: TGTGCCAGCAGTGTACTACAGGGGGCCTACGAGCAGTACTCC. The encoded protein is CASSVLQGAYEQYS.

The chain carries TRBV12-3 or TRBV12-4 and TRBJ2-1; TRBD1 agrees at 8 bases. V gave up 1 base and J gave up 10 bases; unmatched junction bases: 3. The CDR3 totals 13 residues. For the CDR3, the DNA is TGTGCCAGCAGTTTAGTGGGGACAGGCGAGCAGTTCTTC. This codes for CASSLVGTGEQFF.

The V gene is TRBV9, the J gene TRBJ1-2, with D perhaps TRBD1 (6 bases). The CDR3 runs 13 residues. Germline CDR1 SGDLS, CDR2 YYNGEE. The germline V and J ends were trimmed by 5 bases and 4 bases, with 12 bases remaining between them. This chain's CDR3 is CASSLGGTYGYTF. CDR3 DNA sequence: TGTGCCAGCAGTCTAGGGGGTACCTATGGCTACACCTTC.

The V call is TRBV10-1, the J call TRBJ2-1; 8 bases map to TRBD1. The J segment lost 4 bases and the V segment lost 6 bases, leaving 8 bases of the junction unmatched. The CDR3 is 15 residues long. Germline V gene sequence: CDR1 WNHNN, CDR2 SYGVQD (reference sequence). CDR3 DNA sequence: TGCGCCAGCAGCCAGACAGGGGCCCTATACAATGAGCAGTTCTTC. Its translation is CASSQTGALYNEQFF.

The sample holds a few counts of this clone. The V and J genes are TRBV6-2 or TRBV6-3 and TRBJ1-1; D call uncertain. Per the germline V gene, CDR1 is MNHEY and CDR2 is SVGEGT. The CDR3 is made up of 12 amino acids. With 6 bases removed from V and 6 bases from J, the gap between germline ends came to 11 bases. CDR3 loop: CASRLGSSEAFF. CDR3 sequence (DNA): TGTGCCAGCAGATTGGGTAGCTCTGAAGCTTTCTTT.

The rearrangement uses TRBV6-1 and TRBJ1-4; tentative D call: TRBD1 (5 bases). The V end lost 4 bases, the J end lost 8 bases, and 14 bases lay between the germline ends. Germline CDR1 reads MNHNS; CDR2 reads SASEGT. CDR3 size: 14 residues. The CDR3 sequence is CASSVYGGGEKLFF. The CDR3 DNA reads TGTGCCAGCAGTGTTTATGGTGGGGGGGAAAAACTGTTTTTT.

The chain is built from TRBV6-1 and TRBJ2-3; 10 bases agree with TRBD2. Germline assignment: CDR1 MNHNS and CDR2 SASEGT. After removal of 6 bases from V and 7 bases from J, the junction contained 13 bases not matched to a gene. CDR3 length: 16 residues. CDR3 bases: TGTGCCAGCAGCCCCGGGGGGGCTAGCGGGAGTTATACGCAGTATTTT. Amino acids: CASSPGGASGSYTQYF.

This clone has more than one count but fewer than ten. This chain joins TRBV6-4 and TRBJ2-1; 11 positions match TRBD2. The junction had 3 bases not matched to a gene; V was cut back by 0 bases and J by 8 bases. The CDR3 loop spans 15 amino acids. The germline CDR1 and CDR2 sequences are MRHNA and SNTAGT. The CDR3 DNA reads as TGTGCCAGCAGTGACTCTAGCGGGGGGGCCTATGAGCAGTTCTTC. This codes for CASSDSSGGAYEQFF.

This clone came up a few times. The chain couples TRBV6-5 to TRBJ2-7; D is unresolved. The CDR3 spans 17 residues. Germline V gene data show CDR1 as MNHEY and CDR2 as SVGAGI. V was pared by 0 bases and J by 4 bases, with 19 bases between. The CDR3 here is CASSYSSTVGVPYEQYF. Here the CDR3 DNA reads TGTGCCAGCAGTTACTCGTCCACGGTTGGGGTTCCGTACGAGCAGTACTTC.

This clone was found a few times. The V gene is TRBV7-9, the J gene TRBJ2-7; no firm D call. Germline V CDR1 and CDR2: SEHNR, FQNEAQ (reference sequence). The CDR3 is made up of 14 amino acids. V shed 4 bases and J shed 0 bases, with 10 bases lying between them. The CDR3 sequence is CASSYRLDSYEQYF. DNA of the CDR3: TGTGCCAGCAGCTACCGGCTTGACTCCTACGAGCAGTACTTC.

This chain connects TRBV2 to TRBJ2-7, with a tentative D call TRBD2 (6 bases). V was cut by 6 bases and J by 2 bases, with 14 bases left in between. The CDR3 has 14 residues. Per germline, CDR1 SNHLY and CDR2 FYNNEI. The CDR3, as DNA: TGTGCCAGCAGGGCCGGGACTTTCCCCTACGAGCAGTACTTC. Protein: CASRAGTFPYEQYF.

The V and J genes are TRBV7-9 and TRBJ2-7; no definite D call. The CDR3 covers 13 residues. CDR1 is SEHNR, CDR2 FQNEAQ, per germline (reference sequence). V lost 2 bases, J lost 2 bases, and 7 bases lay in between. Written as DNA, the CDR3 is TGTGCCAGCAGCTTATCAGTTGCCTACGAGCAGTACTTC. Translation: CASSLSVAYEQYF.

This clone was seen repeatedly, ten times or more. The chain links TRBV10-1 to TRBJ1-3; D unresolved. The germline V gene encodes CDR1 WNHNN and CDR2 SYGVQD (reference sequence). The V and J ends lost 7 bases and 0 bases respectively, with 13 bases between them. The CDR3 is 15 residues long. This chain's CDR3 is CASKNLSHSGNTIYF. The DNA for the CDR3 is TGCGCCAGCAAAAATCTGAGCCACTCTGGAAACACCATATATTTT.

The CDR3: CASRAGGPVDTHYF. DNA for the CDR3: TGTGCCAGCAGGGCTGGAGGGCCGGTAGATACTCATTATTTT. V gene TRBV12-3 or TRBV12-4 combines with J gene TRBJ2-3, with D possibly TRBD2 on 6 matching bases. The V and J ends lost 6 bases and 15 bases respectively, with 25 bases between them. The CDR3 extends over 14 amino acids.

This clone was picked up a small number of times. The CDR3 sequence is CASTTVGGSPGELFF. The CDR3 DNA reads as TGCGCCAGCACCACAGTGGGGGGTTCCCCCGGGGAGCTGTTTTTT. This chain uses TRBV5-1 with TRBJ2-2; D is possibly TRBD2 (6 bases). This CDR3 is 15 amino acids long. Trimming cost V 6 bases and J 6 bases, with 18 bases left between them. Germline CDR1 is SGHRS and CDR2 is YFSETQ.

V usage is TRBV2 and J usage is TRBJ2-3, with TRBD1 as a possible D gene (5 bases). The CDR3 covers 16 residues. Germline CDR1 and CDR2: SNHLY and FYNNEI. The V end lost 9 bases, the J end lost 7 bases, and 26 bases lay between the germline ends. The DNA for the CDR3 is TGTGCCAGTTGGGGCCCCGAAACCCCGGCTGGCCATACGCAGTATTTT. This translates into CASWGPETPAGHTQYF.

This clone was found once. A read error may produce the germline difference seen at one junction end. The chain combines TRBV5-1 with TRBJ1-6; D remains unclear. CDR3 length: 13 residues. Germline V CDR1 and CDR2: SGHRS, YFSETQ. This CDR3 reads CASSEGIDSPLHF. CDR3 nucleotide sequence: TGTGCCAGCAGCGAGGGAATCGACTCACCCCTCCACTTT.

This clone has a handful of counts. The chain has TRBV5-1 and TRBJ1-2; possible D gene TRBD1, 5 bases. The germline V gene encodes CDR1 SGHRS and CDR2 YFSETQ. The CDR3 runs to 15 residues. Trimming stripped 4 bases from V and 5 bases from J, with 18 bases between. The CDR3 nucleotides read TGCGCCAGCAGCCGAGGGGCGGGGAGGGGATATGGCTACACCTTC. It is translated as CASSRGAGRGYGYTF.

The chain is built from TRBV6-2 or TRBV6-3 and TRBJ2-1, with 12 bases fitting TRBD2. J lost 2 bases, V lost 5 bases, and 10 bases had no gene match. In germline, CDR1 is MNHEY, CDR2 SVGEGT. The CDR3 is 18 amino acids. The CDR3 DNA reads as TGTGCCAGCAGTACCGGGACTAGCGGGCCAGCCGCCTACAATGAGCAGTTCTTC. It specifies CASSTGTSGPAAYNEQFF.